This record covers a single T cell receptor (beta chain). The sample belongs to a study of blood T cell repertoires in COVID-19. Study-wide context: Material from acute and convalescent COVID-19 was sourced from the United States, Italy and Spain.

V was pared by 10 bases and J by 11 bases, with 11 bases of the junction left unmatched. This CDR3 spans 13 amino acids. Germline V gene data show CDR1 as MNHEY and CDR2 as SVGAGI. Sequenced by immunoSEQ multiplex PCR; TCRdb stores in-frame clones only, minus some. The sample yields 70,000 or so clones, approximately 90% seen once. The TCR originated in an elderly woman with active COVID-19. The V call is TRBV6-5, the J call TRBJ2-3, with 11 bases identical to TRBD2. Sequenced material: peripheral blood. The CDR3: CATQRLAGSGQYF. In DNA, the CDR3 is TGTGCCACCCAAAGACTAGCGGGATCAGGGCAGTATTTT.